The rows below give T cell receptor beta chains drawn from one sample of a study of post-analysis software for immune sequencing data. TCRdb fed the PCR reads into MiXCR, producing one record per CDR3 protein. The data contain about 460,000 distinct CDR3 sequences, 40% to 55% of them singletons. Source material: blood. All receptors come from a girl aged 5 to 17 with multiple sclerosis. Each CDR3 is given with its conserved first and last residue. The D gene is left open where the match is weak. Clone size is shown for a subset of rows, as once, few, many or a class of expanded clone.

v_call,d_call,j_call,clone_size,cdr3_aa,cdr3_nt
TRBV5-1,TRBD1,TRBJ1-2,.,CASSPRTGTKAYGYTF,TGCGCCAGCAGCCCGCGGACAGGGACAAAGGCCTATGGCTACACCTTC
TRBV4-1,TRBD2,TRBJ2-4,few,CASSQGGGAKNIQYF,TGCGCCAGCAGCCAAGGCGGGGGAGCCAAAAACATTCAGTACTTC
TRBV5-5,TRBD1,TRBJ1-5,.,CASSGDRDQPQHF,TGTGCCAGCAGCGGAGACAGGGATCAGCCCCAGCATTTT
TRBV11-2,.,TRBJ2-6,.,CASSSTYNSGANVLTF,TGTGCCAGCAGCAGTACTTACAACTCTGGGGCCAACGTCCTGACTTTC
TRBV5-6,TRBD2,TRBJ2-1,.,CASSLVAREAGEQFF,TGTGCCAGCAGCTTGGTGGCGCGGGAGGCTGGTGAGCAGTTCTTC
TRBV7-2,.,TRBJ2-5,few,CASSFSRGRETQYF,TGTGCCAGCAGCTTCTCAAGGGGAAGAGAGACCCAGTACTTC
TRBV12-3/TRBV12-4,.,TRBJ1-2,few,CASSLVRGGYTF,TGTGCCAGCAGCTTAGTCCGGGGTGGCTACACCTTC
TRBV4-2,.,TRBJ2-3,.,CASRRKPQGGRAGSGGDTQYF,TGTGCCAGCAGGCGAAAACCCCAAGGCGGGCGAGCGGGCTCAGGGGGAGATACGCAGTATTTT
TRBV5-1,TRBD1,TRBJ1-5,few,CASSLETGGDQPQHF,TGCGCCAGCAGCTTGGAAACAGGGGGGGATCAGCCCCAGCATTTT
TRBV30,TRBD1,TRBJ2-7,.,CAWSGGTAQTYEQYF,TGTGCCTGGAGTGGAGGGACAGCCCAGACCTACGAGCAGTACTTC
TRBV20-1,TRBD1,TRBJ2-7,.,CSAKRVQGAYEQYF,TGCAGTGCTAAGAGAGTTCAGGGGGCGTACGAGCAGTACTTC
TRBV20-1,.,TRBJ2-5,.,CSARAPYQETQYF,TGCAGTGCTAGAGCACCGTACCAAGAGACCCAGTACTTC
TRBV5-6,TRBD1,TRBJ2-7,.,CASSYYGTGRHEQYF,TGTGCCAGCAGCTACTATGGGACAGGACGGCACGAGCAGTACTTC
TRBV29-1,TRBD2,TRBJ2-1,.,CSVARRLAGGEQFF,TGCAGCGTTGCCAGGAGGTTAGCGGGAGGGGAGCAGTTCTTC
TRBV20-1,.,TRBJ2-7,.,CSASEDLTAYEQYF,TGCAGTGCTAGCGAAGACCTAACAGCCTACGAGCAGTACTTC
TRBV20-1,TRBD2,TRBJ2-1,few,CSARVLGGRANEQFF,TGCAGTGCTAGAGTACTGGGCGGGAGGGCCAATGAGCAGTTCTTC
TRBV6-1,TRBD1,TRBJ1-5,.,CASRDREFQWHQPQHF,TGTGCCAGCAGGGACAGGGAGTTTCAGTGGCATCAGCCCCAGCATTTT
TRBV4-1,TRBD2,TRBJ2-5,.,CASSQDRWASGDQQYF,TGCGCCAGCAGCCAAGATCGATGGGCTAGCGGGGATCAGCAGTACTTC
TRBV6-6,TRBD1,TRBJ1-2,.,CASSPPATGPCYGYTF,TGTGCCAGCAGTCCCCCGGCGACAGGGCCCTGCTATGGCTACACCTTC
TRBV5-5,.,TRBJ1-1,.,CASSLGGFYTEAFF,TGTGCCAGCAGCTTGGGGGGGTTCTACACTGAAGCTTTCTTT
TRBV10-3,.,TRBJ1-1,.,CAISEPQGPNTEAFF,TGTGCCATCAGTGAGCCTCAGGGGCCGAACACTGAAGCTTTCTTT
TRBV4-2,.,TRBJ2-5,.,CASSQVLIKDRLETQYF,TGTGCCAGCAGCCAAGTATTGATCAAGGATCGGTTAGAGACCCAGTACTTC
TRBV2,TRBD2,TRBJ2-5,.,CASSARASGSGETQYF,TGTGCCAGCAGTGCCCGGGCTAGCGGGAGTGGAGAGACCCAGTACTTC
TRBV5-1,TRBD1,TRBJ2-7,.,CASSVGQVDDYEQYF,TGCGCCAGCAGCGTGGGACAGGTTGATGACTACGAGCAGTACTTC
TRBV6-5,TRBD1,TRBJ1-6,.,CASSYGSGGVGNSPLHF,TGTGCCAGCAGTTACGGGTCAGGGGGTGTGGGTAATTCACCCCTCCACTTT
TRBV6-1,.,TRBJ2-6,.,CASSGAGLSGANVLTF,TGTGCCAGCAGTGGAGCCGGGCTCTCTGGGGCCAACGTCCTGACTTTC
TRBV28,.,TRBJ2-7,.,CASSLRKQGTRSYEQYF,TGTGCCAGCAGTCTTAGGAAACAGGGAACTCGATCCTACGAGCAGTACTTC
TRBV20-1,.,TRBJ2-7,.,CSASQESGTSHEQYF,TGCAGTGCTAGTCAGGAGTCAGGGACATCCCACGAGCAGTACTTC
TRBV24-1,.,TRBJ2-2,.,CATSDLLDTGELFF,TGTGCCACCAGTGATTTATTGGACACCGGGGAGCTGTTTTTT
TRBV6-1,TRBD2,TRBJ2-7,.,CASSDLAASYEQYF,TGTGCCAGCAGTGATCTAGCGGCGAGCTACGAGCAGTACTTC